This TCR beta chain was recorded in a study of blood T cell repertoires in COVID-19. About the research overall: Sources were T cells, B-cell-depleted T cells, or PBMCs; the material itself was cDNA or gDNA.

Categorization into cohorts depended on clinical history that participants reported. Measured with immunoSEQ multiplex PCR; TCRdb has only the in-frame clones, and not every one. The data hold roughly 230,000 clones, with roughly 85% observed a single time. This clonotype was sampled from a woman aged 50 to 60 who had been exposed to COVID-19. The specimen was PBMCs or T cells enriched from blood (not recorded which).

Written as DNA, the CDR3 is TGTGCCAGCAGCGCGGGGTATGGCTACACCTTC. Translating it yields CASSAGYGYTF. The chain links TRBV9 to TRBJ1-2; D remains ambiguous. V was trimmed by 3 bases and J by 5 bases, leaving 5 bases between them. This CDR3 has 11 residues. Germline assignment: CDR1 SGDLS and CDR2 YYNGEE.